These T cell receptor beta chains were read from a single sample in a study of blood T cell repertoires in COVID-19. Using immunoSEQ multiplex PCR, the repertoire was profiled, and TCRdb retains in-frame clones only, with some absent. The table lists approximately 150,000 clones, 84% of them singletons, with about a tenth in the top ten. The source material was peripheral blood. The receptors come from a man between 60 and 75 years old with active or convalescent COVID-19. Each CDR3 is given with its conserved first and last residue. The order of the fields is V gene, clone size, D gene, J gene, CDR3 DNA, CDR3 protein. The D gene is left open where the match is weak. A row's size may be missing; if present it is once, few, many or a size class.

v_call: TRBV6-5
clone_size: -
d_call: TRBD1
j_call: TRBJ1-2
cdr3_nt: TGTGCCAGCAGTTACTCGACAGGGGTTGGCTACACCTTC
cdr3_aa: CASSYSTGVGYTF

v_call: TRBV19
clone_size: -
d_call: -
j_call: TRBJ1-3
cdr3_nt: TGTGCCAGTAGTACACAATACTCTGGAAACACCATATATTTT
cdr3_aa: CASSTQYSGNTIYF

v_call: TRBV25-1
clone_size: -
d_call: -
j_call: TRBJ2-1
cdr3_nt: TGTGCCAGCAGTGTCCGTCTCGAGCAGTTCTTC
cdr3_aa: CASSVRLEQFF

v_call: TRBV9
clone_size: -
d_call: TRBD2
j_call: TRBJ2-5
cdr3_nt: TGTGCCAGCAGCCCAGGACTAGCGGGAGGAGAGACCCAGTACTTC
cdr3_aa: CASSPGLAGGETQYF

v_call: TRBV20-1
clone_size: -
d_call: -
j_call: TRBJ1-5
cdr3_nt: TGCAGTGCAGGACAGAATCAGCCCCAGCATTTT
cdr3_aa: CSAGQNQPQHF

v_call: TRBV7-8
clone_size: -
d_call: TRBD1
j_call: TRBJ1-4
cdr3_nt: TGTGCCAGCAGCCAGACAGGGGGCGCGTACTCTAATGAAAAACTGTTTTTT
cdr3_aa: CASSQTGGAYSNEKLFF

v_call: TRBV19
clone_size: -
d_call: -
j_call: TRBJ1-5
cdr3_nt: TGTGCCAGTAGGGAAACGGGGATCAATCAGCCCCAGCATTTT
cdr3_aa: CASRETGINQPQHF

v_call: TRBV7-8
clone_size: -
d_call: -
j_call: TRBJ2-7
cdr3_nt: TGTGCCAGCAGCAGACTTGATTACTCCTACGAGCAGTACTTC
cdr3_aa: CASSRLDYSYEQYF

v_call: TRBV9
clone_size: few
d_call: -
j_call: TRBJ1-3
cdr3_nt: TGTGCCAGCAGCGTAGCGGGAGGAAACACCATATATTTT
cdr3_aa: CASSVAGGNTIYF

v_call: TRBV25-1
clone_size: -
d_call: TRBD1
j_call: TRBJ1-1
cdr3_nt: TGTGCCAGCAGTGCCACAATCACAGGGGGCGGAGAAGCTTTCTTT
cdr3_aa: CASSATITGGGEAFF

v_call: TRBV20-1
clone_size: -
d_call: TRBD1
j_call: TRBJ1-2
cdr3_nt: TGCAGTGCAGCTGACAGGGGGACCCGTACCTTC
cdr3_aa: CSAADRGTRTF

v_call: TRBV30
clone_size: -
d_call: -
j_call: TRBJ1-1
cdr3_nt: TGTGCCTGGAGTGTCCGGAACACTGAAGCTTTCTTT
cdr3_aa: CAWSVRNTEAFF

v_call: TRBV19
clone_size: -
d_call: TRBD1
j_call: TRBJ2-7
cdr3_nt: TGTGCCAGTAGTAGATATCCAGGGGGAGTGTACGAGCAGTACTTC
cdr3_aa: CASSRYPGGVYEQYF

v_call: TRBV5-8
clone_size: -
d_call: TRBD1
j_call: TRBJ2-1
cdr3_nt: TGTGCCAGCAGCCGACGGGACAGGGGATACAATGAGCAGTTCTTC
cdr3_aa: CASSRRDRGYNEQFF

v_call: TRBV19
clone_size: few
d_call: TRBD1
j_call: TRBJ1-5
cdr3_nt: TGTGCCAGTAGTGGACAGGGGGTCCAGCCCCAGCATTTT
cdr3_aa: CASSGQGVQPQHF

v_call: TRBV19
clone_size: -
d_call: TRBD2
j_call: TRBJ2-3
cdr3_nt: TGTGCCAGTAGTTCTCGTAGCGGGCCCTCCTCGGATACGCAGTATTTT
cdr3_aa: CASSSRSGPSSDTQYF

v_call: TRBV7-9
clone_size: -
d_call: TRBD1
j_call: TRBJ1-4
cdr3_nt: TGTGCCAGCAGCTCTATCGGACAGGGAACTAATGAAAAACTGTTTTTT
cdr3_aa: CASSSIGQGTNEKLFF

v_call: TRBV9
clone_size: once
d_call: -
j_call: TRBJ1-5
cdr3_nt: TGTGCCAGCAGCCCGGGGGGTGTTTATAGCAATCAGCCCCAGCATTTT
cdr3_aa: CASSPGGVYSNQPQHF

v_call: TRBV7-9
clone_size: few
d_call: TRBD1
j_call: TRBJ2-2
cdr3_nt: TGTGCCAGCAGCTCCACAGACGCAGGGGGCACCGGGGAGCTGTTTTTT
cdr3_aa: CASSSTDAGGTGELFF

v_call: TRBV12-5
clone_size: -
d_call: TRBD1
j_call: TRBJ2-3
cdr3_nt: TGTGCTAGTTCTTTAGGGGGCACAATGTCAGATACGCAGTATTTT
cdr3_aa: CASSLGGTMSDTQYF

v_call: TRBV3-1/TRBV3-2
clone_size: -
d_call: TRBD2
j_call: TRBJ2-3
cdr3_nt: TGTGCCAGCAGCCAAGCCCCCGGACTAGCGGGAGTAGCAGATACGCAGTATTTT
cdr3_aa: CASSQAPGLAGVADTQYF

v_call: TRBV6-5
clone_size: once
d_call: -
j_call: TRBJ2-7
cdr3_nt: TGTGCCAGCAGTAGGCAGGGGTCTACCTACGAGCAGTACTTC
cdr3_aa: CASSRQGSTYEQYF

v_call: TRBV6-2/TRBV6-3
clone_size: -
d_call: TRBD1
j_call: TRBJ2-7
cdr3_nt: TGTGCCAGCAGTTACTCGCAGGACAGGGTGGTCGAGCAGTACTTC
cdr3_aa: CASSYSQDRVVEQYF

v_call: TRBV18
clone_size: -
d_call: -
j_call: TRBJ1-5
cdr3_nt: TGTGCCAGCTCCGACGGAGGGCAGCCCCAGCATTTT
cdr3_aa: CASSDGGQPQHF

v_call: TRBV30
clone_size: -
d_call: -
j_call: TRBJ1-1
cdr3_nt: TGTGCCTGGGCGGGGGGCTACACTGAAGCTTTCTTT
cdr3_aa: CAWAGGYTEAFF

v_call: TRBV5-1
clone_size: once
d_call: -
j_call: TRBJ2-3
cdr3_nt: TGCGCCAGCAGCTCGGGACTGAAAACAGATACGCAGTATTTT
cdr3_aa: CASSSGLKTDTQYF

v_call: TRBV19
clone_size: -
d_call: -
j_call: TRBJ1-4
cdr3_nt: TGTGCCAGTAGTATTAGGACACAGGCAACTAATGAAAAACTGTTTTTT
cdr3_aa: CASSIRTQATNEKLFF

v_call: TRBV28
clone_size: -
d_call: TRBD2
j_call: TRBJ2-5
cdr3_nt: TGTGCCAGCAGTCACCCTAGCGGGAGGGAACAGCGGGTAGGAGAGACCCAGTACTTC
cdr3_aa: CASSHPSGREQRVGETQYF

v_call: TRBV30
clone_size: -
d_call: -
j_call: TRBJ2-7
cdr3_nt: TGTGCTTGGTCCCTGGGAGGCGCCTACGAGCAGTACTTC
cdr3_aa: CAWSLGGAYEQYF

v_call: TRBV19
clone_size: -
d_call: TRBD1
j_call: TRBJ1-1
cdr3_nt: TGTGCCAGTAGCCTGGACAGGGGTCGTAACACTGAAGCTTTCTTT
cdr3_aa: CASSLDRGRNTEAFF

v_call: TRBV4-1
clone_size: -
d_call: -
j_call: TRBJ1-1
cdr3_nt: TGCGCCAGCAGCCCCTTGGGGCAGGTTAAGAACACTGAAGCTTTCTTT
cdr3_aa: CASSPLGQVKNTEAFF

v_call: TRBV28
clone_size: -
d_call: -
j_call: TRBJ1-5
cdr3_nt: TGTGCCAGCAGTTTTTACAGTAACAATCAGCCCCAGCATTTT
cdr3_aa: CASSFYSNNQPQHF

v_call: TRBV19
clone_size: -
d_call: -
j_call: TRBJ1-1
cdr3_nt: TGTGCCAGTAGTATGACAGTGAACACTGAAGCTTTCTTT
cdr3_aa: CASSMTVNTEAFF

v_call: TRBV25-1
clone_size: once
d_call: -
j_call: TRBJ1-6
cdr3_nt: TGTGCCAGCAGTGAAACCAGTGTGGTGAATTCACCCCTCCACTTT
cdr3_aa: CASSETSVVNSPLHF

v_call: TRBV5-6
clone_size: -
d_call: TRBD1
j_call: TRBJ1-2
cdr3_nt: TGTGCCAGCAGGCGATTGGGACAGAACTATGGCTACACCTTC
cdr3_aa: CASRRLGQNYGYTF

v_call: TRBV6-6
clone_size: -
d_call: -
j_call: TRBJ1-2
cdr3_nt: TGTGCCAGCAGCAGCGATTTAAACTATGGCTACACCTTC
cdr3_aa: CASSSDLNYGYTF

v_call: TRBV6-2/TRBV6-3
clone_size: -
d_call: TRBD1
j_call: TRBJ2-7
cdr3_nt: TGTGCCAGCAGCCCCATCCGTGACAGGGCACCTGCCTCCTACGAGCAGTACTTC
cdr3_aa: CASSPIRDRAPASYEQYF

v_call: TRBV4-1
clone_size: -
d_call: -
j_call: TRBJ2-1
cdr3_nt: TGCGCCAGCAGCCACATAGCGGAACGAGGTAATGAGCAGTTCTTC
cdr3_aa: CASSHIAERGNEQFF

v_call: TRBV29-1
clone_size: -
d_call: -
j_call: TRBJ2-1
cdr3_nt: TGCAGCGTTCTTACGGGAAGCGGGCGCCCTCCGCAGTTCTTC
cdr3_aa: CSVLTGSGRPPQFF

v_call: TRBV27
clone_size: -
d_call: -
j_call: TRBJ1-1
cdr3_nt: TGTGCCAGCAGTTTAAGGGGGAGGAACACTGAAGCTTTCTTT
cdr3_aa: CASSLRGRNTEAFF

v_call: TRBV2
clone_size: -
d_call: TRBD1
j_call: TRBJ2-3
cdr3_nt: TGTGCCAGCAGAGACCCGGGACAGGGGGCGCAGATCGGCACAGATACGCAGTATTTT
cdr3_aa: CASRDPGQGAQIGTDTQYF

v_call: TRBV12-3/TRBV12-4
clone_size: -
d_call: -
j_call: TRBJ1-2
cdr3_nt: TGTGCCAGCAGTTTGGGGCCCTCTTATGGCTACACCTTC
cdr3_aa: CASSLGPSYGYTF

v_call: TRBV7-2
clone_size: -
d_call: -
j_call: TRBJ1-6
cdr3_nt: TGTGCCAGCAGTCGTACAGGGAGTACCTATAATTCACCCCTCCACTTT
cdr3_aa: CASSRTGSTYNSPLHF

v_call: TRBV19
clone_size: -
d_call: -
j_call: TRBJ2-3
cdr3_nt: TGTGCCAGTAGTTCCCTAGGTGCGAGCACAGATACGCAGTATTTT
cdr3_aa: CASSSLGASTDTQYF

v_call: TRBV5-8
clone_size: -
d_call: TRBD1
j_call: TRBJ2-3
cdr3_nt: TGTGCCAGCAGCGCCTATACCGGGACAGGCCCCACAGATACGCAGTATTTT
cdr3_aa: CASSAYTGTGPTDTQYF

v_call: TRBV7-2
clone_size: -
d_call: TRBD1
j_call: TRBJ1-1
cdr3_nt: TGTGCCAGCAGCCAGACAGGGGGTTCGGCTTTCTTT
cdr3_aa: CASSQTGGSAFF

v_call: TRBV18
clone_size: -
d_call: -
j_call: TRBJ2-3
cdr3_nt: TGTGCCAGCTCACCACCGACACAGGCCCCTGATACGCAGTATTTT
cdr3_aa: CASSPPTQAPDTQYF

v_call: TRBV30
clone_size: -
d_call: -
j_call: TRBJ1-6
cdr3_nt: TGTGCCTGGAGGGATTACAGGGACCCTTATAATTCACCCCTCCACTTT
cdr3_aa: CAWRDYRDPYNSPLHF

v_call: TRBV7-9
clone_size: -
d_call: -
j_call: TRBJ1-2
cdr3_nt: TGTGCCAGCGGGATACAGGGTCCGAATGGCTACACCTTC
cdr3_aa: CASGIQGPNGYTF

v_call: TRBV7-2
clone_size: -
d_call: TRBD2
j_call: TRBJ2-1
cdr3_nt: TGTGCCAGCAGCCTCTTAGCGGGGGGGCTGATGGTCTTC
cdr3_aa: CASSLLAGGLMVF

v_call: TRBV29-1
clone_size: once
d_call: TRBD1
j_call: TRBJ2-3
cdr3_nt: TGCAGCGTTGGACAGGGTTACGGAGATACGCAGTATTTT
cdr3_aa: CSVGQGYGDTQYF